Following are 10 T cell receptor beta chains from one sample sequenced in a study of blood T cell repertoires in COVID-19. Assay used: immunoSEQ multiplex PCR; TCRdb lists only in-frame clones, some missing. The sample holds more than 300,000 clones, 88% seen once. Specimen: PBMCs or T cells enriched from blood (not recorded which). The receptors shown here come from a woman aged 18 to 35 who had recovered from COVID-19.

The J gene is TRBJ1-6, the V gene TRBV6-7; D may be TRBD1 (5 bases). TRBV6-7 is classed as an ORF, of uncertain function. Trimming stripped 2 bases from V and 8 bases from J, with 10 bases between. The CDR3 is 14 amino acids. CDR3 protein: CASSYDSSDSPLHF. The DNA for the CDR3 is TGTGCCAGCAGTTACGACAGCAGTGATTCACCCCTCCACTTT.

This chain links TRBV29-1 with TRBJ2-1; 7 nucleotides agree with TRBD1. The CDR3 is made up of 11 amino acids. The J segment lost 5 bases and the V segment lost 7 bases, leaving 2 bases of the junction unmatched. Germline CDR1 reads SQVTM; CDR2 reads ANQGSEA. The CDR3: CSAQGHNEQFF. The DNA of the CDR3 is TGCAGCGCACAGGGGCACAATGAGCAGTTCTTC.

CDR3 residues: CASSRSGGGETQYF. The CDR3 DNA is TGTGCCAGCAGCCGTAGCGGGGGTGGAGAGACCCAGTACTTC. The gene calls are TRBV4-2 and TRBJ2-5, with TRBD2 matching 9 bases. The trim removed 4 bases at V and 4 bases at J, leaving 4 bases unmatched. Germline CDR1 and CDR2: LGHNA and YNFKEQ. This CDR3 is built from 14 residues.

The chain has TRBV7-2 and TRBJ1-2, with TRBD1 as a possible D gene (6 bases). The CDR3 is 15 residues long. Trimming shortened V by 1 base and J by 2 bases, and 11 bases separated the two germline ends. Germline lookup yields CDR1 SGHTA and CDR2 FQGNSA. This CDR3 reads CASSLVAGENYGYTF. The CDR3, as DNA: TGTGCCAGCAGCTTAGTTGCAGGGGAGAACTATGGCTACACCTTC. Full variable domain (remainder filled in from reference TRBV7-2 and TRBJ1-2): GAGVSQSPSNKVTEKGKDVELRCDPISGHTALYWYRQSLGQGLEFLIYFQGNSAPDKSGLPSDRFSAERTGGSVSTLTIQRTQQEDSAVYLCASSLVAGENYGYTFGSGTRLTVV.

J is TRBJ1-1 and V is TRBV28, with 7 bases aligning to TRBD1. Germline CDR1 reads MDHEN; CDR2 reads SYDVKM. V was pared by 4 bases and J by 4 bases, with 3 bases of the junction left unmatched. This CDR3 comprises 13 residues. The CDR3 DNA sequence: TGTGCCAGCAGTTCCCGACAGGGCACTGAAGCTTTCTTT. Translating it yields CASSSRQGTEAFF. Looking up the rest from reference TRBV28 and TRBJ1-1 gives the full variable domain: DVKVTQSSRYLVKRTGEKVFLECVQDMDHENMFWYRQDPGLGLRLIYFSYDVKMKEKGDIPEGYSVSREKKERFSLILESASTNQTSMYLCASSSRQGTEAFFGQGTRLTVV.

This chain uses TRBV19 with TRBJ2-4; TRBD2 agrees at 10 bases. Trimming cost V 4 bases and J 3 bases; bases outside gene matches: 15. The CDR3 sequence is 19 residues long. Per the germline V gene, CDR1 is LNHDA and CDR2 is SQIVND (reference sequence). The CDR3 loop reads CASSTSPGGLAGVKNIQYF. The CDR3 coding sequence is TGTGCCAGTAGTACCAGCCCAGGGGGGCTAGCGGGGGTCAAAAACATTCAGTACTTC. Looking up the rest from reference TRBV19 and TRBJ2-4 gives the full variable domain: DGGITQSPKYLFRKEGQNVTLSCEQNLNHDAMYWYRQDPGQGLRLIYYSQIVNDFQKGDIAEGYSVSREKKESFPLTVTSAQKNPTAFYLCASSTSPGGLAGVKNIQYFGAGTRLSVL.

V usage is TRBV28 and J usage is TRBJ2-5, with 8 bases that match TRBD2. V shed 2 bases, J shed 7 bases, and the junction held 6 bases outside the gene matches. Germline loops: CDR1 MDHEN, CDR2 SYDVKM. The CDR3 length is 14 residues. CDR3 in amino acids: CASSLLSGRGTQYF. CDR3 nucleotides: TGTGCCAGCAGTTTACTGTCCGGGAGGGGGACCCAGTACTTC.

The CDR3 DNA follows: TGCGCCAGCAGCCACGGGCTGGACAGCCTAGGCGAGCAGTACTTC. Its protein is CASSHGLDSLGEQYF. The chain is built from TRBV4-3 and TRBJ2-7; a weak D match, TRBD1 (6 bases). Germline loops: CDR1 LGHNA, CDR2 YSLEER. The CDR3 spans 15 residues. The V end lost 3 bases, the J end lost 6 bases, and 18 bases lay between the germline ends.

Here the CDR3 reads CASSIDRGNIQYF. CDR3 nucleotide sequence: TGTGCCAGTAGTATTGACAGGGGAAACATTCAGTACTTC. The chain carries TRBV19 and TRBJ2-4, with 8 bases aligning to TRBD1. V lost 3 bases and J lost 6; bases outside the gene matches: 1. Germline V CDR1 and CDR2: LNHDA, SQIVND (reference sequence). The CDR3 extends over 13 amino acids.

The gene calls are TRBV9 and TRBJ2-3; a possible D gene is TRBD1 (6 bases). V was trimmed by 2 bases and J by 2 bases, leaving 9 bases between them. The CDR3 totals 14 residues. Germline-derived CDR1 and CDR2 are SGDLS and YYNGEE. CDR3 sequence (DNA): TGTGCCAGCAGCGTTACAGGGAACACAGATACGCAGTATTTT. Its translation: CASSVTGNTDTQYF.